This TCR beta chain was documented in a study of T-cell reconstitution after alpha-beta-depleted transplantation in children. V was shortened by 2 bases and J by 6 bases, with 8 bases between the two germline ends. The germline gives CDR1 MNHEY, CDR2 SVGAGI. The CDR3 runs 13 residues. Preparation of the TCRbeta library involved a method that used unique molecular identifiers. TCRdb called the PCR reads again in MiXCR, with one record for every CDR3 protein. The table includes 490,000 or so distinct CDR3 sequences, 12% detected once. The receptor comes from a human donor who donated a stem cell graft to a child with combined immunodeficiency. The sample in question was PBMCs from the stem cell graft donor, obtained from the stem cell graft. The V gene is TRBV6-5, the J gene TRBJ1-5; D ambiguous. Here the CDR3 reads CASSYGTAQPQHF. CDR3 bases: TGTGCCAGCAGTTACGGTACTGCTCAGCCCCAGCATTTT.